This T cell receptor beta chain stems from a study of cytomegalovirus exposure and HLA in healthy donors. The study, taken as a whole, reports: An assumption of roughly uniform sequencing depth across donors underlay the presence/absence analyses. A cluster of highly shared sequence variants was likely a sequencing artifact. Later, TCR association rates were found to vary by HLA locus, highest for DRB1 and lowest for HLA-C.

Comment on this clone: What it binds is unknown.

Primers for the PCR totalled 60 Vbeta and 13 Jbeta. The table came from immunoSEQ multiplex PCR; TCRdb's copy has only in-frame clones and leaves some out. Here the sample spans about 98,000 clones, roughly 77% being singletons. The germline V gene encodes CDR1 SGHVS and CDR2 FNYEAQ. The CDR3 is 15 amino acids. V dropped 0 bases and J dropped 7 bases, with 14 bases sitting between them. The rearrangement joins TRBV7-6 to TRBJ2-3; the D gene is possibly TRBD1 (5 bases). Sequencing was performed on PBMCs. This clonotype was obtained from a man aged 35 to 55 in good health and CMV-seronegative. CDR3 bases: TGTGCCAGCAGCTTAGCGCTCTCAGGGTACCATACGCAGTATTTT. Protein: CASSLALSGYHTQYF.